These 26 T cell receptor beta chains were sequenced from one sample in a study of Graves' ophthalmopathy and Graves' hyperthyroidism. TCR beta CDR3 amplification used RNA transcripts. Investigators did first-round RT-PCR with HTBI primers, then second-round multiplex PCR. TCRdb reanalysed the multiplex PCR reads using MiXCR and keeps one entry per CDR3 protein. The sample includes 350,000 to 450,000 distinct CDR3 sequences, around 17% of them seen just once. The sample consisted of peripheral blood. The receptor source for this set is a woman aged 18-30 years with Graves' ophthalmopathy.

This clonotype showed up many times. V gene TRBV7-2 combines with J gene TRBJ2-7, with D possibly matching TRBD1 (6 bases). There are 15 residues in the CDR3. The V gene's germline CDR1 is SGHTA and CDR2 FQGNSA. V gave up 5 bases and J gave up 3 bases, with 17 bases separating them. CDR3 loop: CASSNQQGFSYEQYF. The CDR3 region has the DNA TGTGCCAGCAGCAATCAACAGGGTTTTAGCTACGAGCAGTACTTC.

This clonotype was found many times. The CDR3 is CASSLTQDRGTGELFF. The CDR3 nucleotides are TGTGCCAGCAGCTTAACCCAGGACAGGGGTACCGGGGAGCTGTTTTTT. This chain uses TRBV7-8 with TRBJ2-2; TRBD1 matches at 9 bases. CDR1 SGHVS and CDR2 FQNEAQ come from the germline V gene. V lost 2 bases and J lost 5; bases outside the gene matches: 6. The CDR3 is made up of 16 amino acids. The full variable domain, rest sourced from reference TRBV7-8 and TRBJ2-2, is GAGVSQSPRYKVAKRGQDVALRCDPISGHVSLFWYQQALGQGPEFLTYFQNEAQLDKSGLPSDRFFAERPEGSVSTLKIQRTQQEDSAVYLCASSLTQDRGTGELFFGEGSRLTVL.

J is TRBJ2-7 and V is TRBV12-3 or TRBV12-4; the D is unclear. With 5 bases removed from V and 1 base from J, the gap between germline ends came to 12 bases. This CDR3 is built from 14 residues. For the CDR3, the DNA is TGTGCCAGCAGTGACGGATGGCAGTCCTACGAGCAGTACTTC. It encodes CASSDGWQSYEQYF.

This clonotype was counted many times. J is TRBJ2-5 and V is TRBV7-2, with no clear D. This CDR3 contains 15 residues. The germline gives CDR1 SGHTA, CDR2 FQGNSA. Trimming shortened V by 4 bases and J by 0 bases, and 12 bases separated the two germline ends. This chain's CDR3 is CASSSRKGDQETQYF. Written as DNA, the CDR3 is TGTGCCAGCAGCTCCCGGAAGGGCGACCAAGAGACCCAGTACTTC.

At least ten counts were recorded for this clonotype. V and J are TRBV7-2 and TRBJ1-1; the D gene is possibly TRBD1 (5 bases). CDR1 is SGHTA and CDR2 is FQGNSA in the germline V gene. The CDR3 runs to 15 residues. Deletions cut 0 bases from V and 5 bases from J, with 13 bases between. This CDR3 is CASSLAGRALTEAFF. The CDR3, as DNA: TGTGCCAGCAGCTTAGCGGGCAGGGCTTTGACTGAAGCTTTCTTT.

CDR3 amino acids: CATSVTGATEAFF. In DNA, the CDR3 is TGTGCCACCAGTGTGACAGGGGCTACAGAAGCTTTCTTT. The chain employs TRBV24-1 and TRBJ1-1; TRBD1 aligns across 8 bases. Germline CDR1 and CDR2: KGHDR and SFDVKD. The CDR3 is 13 residues long. The V and J ends lost 5 bases and 8 bases, in that order; junction bases with no gene match: 6.

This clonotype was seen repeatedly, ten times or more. The CDR3 DNA is TGCGCCAGCAGCCAAGATTGGAGGTTGTCGGCCCAGTACTTC. This sequence encodes CASSQDWRLSAQYF. V gene TRBV4-3 combines with J gene TRBJ2-5, with D perhaps matching TRBD2 (5 bases). The CDR3 contains 14 residues. The V and J ends lost 0 bases and 9 bases respectively, with 14 bases between them. Germline V gives CDR1 LGHNA, CDR2 YSLEER.

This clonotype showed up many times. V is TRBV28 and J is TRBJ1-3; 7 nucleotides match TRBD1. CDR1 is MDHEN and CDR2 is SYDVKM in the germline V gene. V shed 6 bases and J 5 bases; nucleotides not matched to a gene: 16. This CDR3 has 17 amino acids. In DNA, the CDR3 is TGTGCCAGCAGCCGACAGGGCCTGTGGACCGAGAGAAACACCATATATTTT. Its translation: CASSRQGLWTERNTIYF. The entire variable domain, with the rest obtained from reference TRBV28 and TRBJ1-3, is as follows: DVKVTQSSRYLVKRTGEKVFLECVQDMDHENMFWYRQDPGLGLRLIYFSYDVKMKEKGDIPEGYSVSREKKERFSLILESASTNQTSMYLCASSRQGLWTERNTIYFGEGSWLTVV.

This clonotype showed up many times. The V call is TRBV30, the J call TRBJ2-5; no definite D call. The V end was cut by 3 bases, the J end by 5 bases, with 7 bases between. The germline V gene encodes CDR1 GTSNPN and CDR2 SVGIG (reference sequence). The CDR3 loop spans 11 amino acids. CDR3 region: CAWRDQETQYF. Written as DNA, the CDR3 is TGTGCCTGGAGAGATCAGGAGACCCAGTACTTC.

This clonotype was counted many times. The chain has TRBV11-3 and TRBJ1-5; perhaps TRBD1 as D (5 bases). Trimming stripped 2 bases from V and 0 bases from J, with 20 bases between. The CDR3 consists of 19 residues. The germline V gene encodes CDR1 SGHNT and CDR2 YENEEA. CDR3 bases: TGTGCCAGCAGCTTACCCTCGGCAGACCAGGGTAATAGCAATCAGCCCCAGCATTTT. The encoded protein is CASSLPSADQGNSNQPQHF.

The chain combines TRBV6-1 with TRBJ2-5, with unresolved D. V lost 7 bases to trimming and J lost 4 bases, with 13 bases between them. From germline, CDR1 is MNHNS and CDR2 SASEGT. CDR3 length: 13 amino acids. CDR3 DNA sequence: TGTGCCAGCATTCGGTCCCTGCGAGAGACCCAGTACTTC. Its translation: CASIRSLRETQYF.

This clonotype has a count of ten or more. The CDR3 sequence: CASSLFGRAGETQYF. The DNA for the CDR3 is TGTGCCAGCAGCTTGTTCGGGAGGGCCGGGGAGACCCAGTACTTC. The chain joins TRBV5-6 to TRBJ2-5, with 8 nucleotides matching TRBD2. After removal of 1 base from V and 5 bases from J, the junction contained 7 bases not matched to a gene. Germline-derived CDR1 and CDR2 are SGHDT and YYEEEE. CDR3 length: 15 amino acids.

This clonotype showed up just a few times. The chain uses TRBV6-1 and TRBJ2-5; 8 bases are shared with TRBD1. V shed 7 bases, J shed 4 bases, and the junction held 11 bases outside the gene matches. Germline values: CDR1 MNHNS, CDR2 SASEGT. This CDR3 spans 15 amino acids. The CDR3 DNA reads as TGTGCCAGCACCCAAGTCCAGGGGGCCGGAGAGACCCAGTACTTC. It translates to CASTQVQGAGETQYF.

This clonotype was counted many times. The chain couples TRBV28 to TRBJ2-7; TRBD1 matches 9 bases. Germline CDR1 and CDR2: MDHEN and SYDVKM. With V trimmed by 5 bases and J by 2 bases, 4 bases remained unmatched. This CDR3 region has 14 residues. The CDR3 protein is CASSQQGATYEQYF. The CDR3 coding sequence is TGTGCCAGCAGTCAACAGGGGGCCACCTACGAGCAGTACTTC. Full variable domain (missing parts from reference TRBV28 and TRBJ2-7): DVKVTQSSRYLVKRTGEKVFLECVQDMDHENMFWYRQDPGLGLRLIYFSYDVKMKEKGDIPEGYSVSREKKERFSLILESASTNQTSMYLCASSQQGATYEQYFGPGTRLTVT.

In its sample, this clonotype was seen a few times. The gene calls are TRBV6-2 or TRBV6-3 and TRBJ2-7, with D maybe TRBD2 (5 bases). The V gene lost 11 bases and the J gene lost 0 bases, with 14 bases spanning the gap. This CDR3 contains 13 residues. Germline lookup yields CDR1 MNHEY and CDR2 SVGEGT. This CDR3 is CAGRRGHSYEQYF. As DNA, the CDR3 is TGTGCCGGTCGACGAGGGCACTCCTACGAGCAGTACTTC.

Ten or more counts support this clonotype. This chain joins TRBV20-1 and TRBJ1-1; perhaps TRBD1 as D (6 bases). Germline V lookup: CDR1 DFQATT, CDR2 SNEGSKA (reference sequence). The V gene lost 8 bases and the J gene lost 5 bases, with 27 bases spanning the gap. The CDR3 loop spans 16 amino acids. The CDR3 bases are TGCAGTACCCCCGCCAGGGGAAGGGGAAAAATAACTGAAGCTTTCTTT. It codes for CSTPARGRGKITEAFF.

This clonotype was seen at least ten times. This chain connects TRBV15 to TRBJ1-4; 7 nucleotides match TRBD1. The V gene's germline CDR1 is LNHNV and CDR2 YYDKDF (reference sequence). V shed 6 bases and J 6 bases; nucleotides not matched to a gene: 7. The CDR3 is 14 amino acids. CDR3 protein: CATSTRQGDEKLFF. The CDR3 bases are TGTGCCACCAGTACTCGACAGGGCGATGAAAAACTGTTTTTT.

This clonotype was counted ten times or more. The CDR3 is CASSLTHTGELFF. The CDR3 region has the DNA TGTGCCAGCAGTTTAACCCACACCGGGGAGCTGTTTTTT. This chain links TRBV27 with TRBJ2-2; D not resolved. Trimming took off 2 bases at V and 3 bases at J, with 4 bases between the two ends. Germline V gene sequence: CDR1 MNHEY, CDR2 SMNVEV (reference sequence). CDR3 length: 13 amino acids.

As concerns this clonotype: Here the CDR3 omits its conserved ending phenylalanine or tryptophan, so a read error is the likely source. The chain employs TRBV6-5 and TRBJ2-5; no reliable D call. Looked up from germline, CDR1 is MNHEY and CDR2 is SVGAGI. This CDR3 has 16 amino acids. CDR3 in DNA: TGTACCAGCAGTTACTTCCCCGGGCCCCTAGGAGAGACCCAGTACATC. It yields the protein CTSSYFPGPLGETQYI.

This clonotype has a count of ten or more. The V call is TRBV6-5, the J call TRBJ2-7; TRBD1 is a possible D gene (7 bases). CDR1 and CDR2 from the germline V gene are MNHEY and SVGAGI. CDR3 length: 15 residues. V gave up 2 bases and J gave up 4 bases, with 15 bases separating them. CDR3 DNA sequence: TGTGCCAGCAGTTACCCGACAGGGAGGTCGTACGAGCAGTACTTC. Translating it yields CASSYPTGRSYEQYF.

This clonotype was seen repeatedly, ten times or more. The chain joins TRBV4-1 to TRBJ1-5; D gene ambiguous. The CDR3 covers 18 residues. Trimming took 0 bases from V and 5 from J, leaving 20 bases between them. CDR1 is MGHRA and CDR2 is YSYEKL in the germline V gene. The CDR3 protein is CASSQDLPPRSEYQPQHF. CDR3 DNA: TGCGCCAGCAGCCAAGACCTTCCACCCCGTTCCGAATATCAGCCCCAGCATTTT.

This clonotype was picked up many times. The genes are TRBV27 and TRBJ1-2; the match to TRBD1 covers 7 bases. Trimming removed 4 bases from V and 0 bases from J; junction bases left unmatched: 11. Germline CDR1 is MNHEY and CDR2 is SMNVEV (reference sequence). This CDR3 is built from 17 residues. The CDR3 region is CASSSRQGGLPNYGYTF. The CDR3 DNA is TGTGCCAGCAGTTCCCGACAGGGTGGTCTTCCTAACTATGGCTACACCTTC.

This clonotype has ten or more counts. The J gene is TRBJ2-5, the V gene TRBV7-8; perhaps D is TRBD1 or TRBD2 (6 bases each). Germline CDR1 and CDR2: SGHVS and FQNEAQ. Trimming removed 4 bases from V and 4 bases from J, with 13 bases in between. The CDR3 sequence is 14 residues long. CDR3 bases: TGTGCCAGCAGCTCCGGGGGCAGGGGAGAGACCCAGTACTTC. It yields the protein CASSSGGRGETQYF.

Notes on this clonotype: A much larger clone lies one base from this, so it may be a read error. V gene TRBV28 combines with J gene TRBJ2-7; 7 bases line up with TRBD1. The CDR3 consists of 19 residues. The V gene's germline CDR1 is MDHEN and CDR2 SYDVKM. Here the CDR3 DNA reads TGTGTCGGCAGTTTACCTCAGACAGGGCTCCAAAATACTTTCTACGAGCAGTACTTC. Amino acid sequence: CVGSLPQTGLQNTFYEQYF.

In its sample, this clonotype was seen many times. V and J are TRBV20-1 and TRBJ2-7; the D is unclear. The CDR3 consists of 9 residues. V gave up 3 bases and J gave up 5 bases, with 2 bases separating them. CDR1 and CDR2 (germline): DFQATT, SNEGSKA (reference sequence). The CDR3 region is CSASDEQYF. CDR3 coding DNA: TGCAGTGCTAGTGACGAGCAGTACTTC.

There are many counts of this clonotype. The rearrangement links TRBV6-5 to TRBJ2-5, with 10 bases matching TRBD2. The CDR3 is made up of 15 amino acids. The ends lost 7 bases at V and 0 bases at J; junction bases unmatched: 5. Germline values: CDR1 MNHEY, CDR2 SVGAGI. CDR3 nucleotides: TGTGCCAGCACTTCTAGCGGGGGCCACCAAGAGACCCAGTACTTC. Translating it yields CASTSSGGHQETQYF.